Included here is one T cell receptor beta chain sequence, with context. Its antigen is unknown. The data originate from a study of T-cell memory formation after mild COVID-19. Across the study: TCR clusters were mostly donor specific.

General study findings and limits: The study found balanced CD4/CD8 in clones contracting day 15 to 85 and a CD4+ lean in later expanders. Whether second-wave clones peaking at day 37 were SARS-CoV-2 specific went unconfirmed. Of the contracting clones, CD4+ ones lay mainly in CM and EM, and CD8+ ones in EMRA.

MiXCR, run by TCRdb on the 5' RACE reads, gives a single entry per CDR3 protein. The sample has about 470,000 distinct CDR3 sequences; 15% to 20% are singletons. The sequence was obtained from an adult woman who had mild COVID-19 (a few samples of this study predate the infection). Cell type and time point are not known. Sequencing was done on a sample of PBMCs or a T cell subset sorted from them (not recorded which).

CDR3 in DNA: TGTGCCAGCAGTGGACTAGCGGGTAGCCAAGAGACCCAGTACTTC. This gives the protein CASSGLAGSQETQYF. The rearrangement links TRBV6-5 to TRBJ2-5, with 11 bases fitting TRBD2. The length of the CDR3 is 15 residues. J lost 1 base, V lost 5 bases, and 3 bases had no gene match. From germline, CDR1 is MNHEY and CDR2 SVGAGI.